These 21 T cell receptor beta chains originate from one sample sequenced in a study of T cell repertoires in cytomegalovirus infection. TCRdb analysed the reads with MiXCR anew, one entry per CDR3 protein. The sample has about 250,000 distinct CDR3 sequences; around 6.4% are singletons. Sequencing input: PBMCs. The receptors were sampled from a human donor in good health (CMV status not recorded). Some clones in this sample may be carry-over from other donors' samples.

This clonotype was detected ten times or more. This chain connects TRBV7-2 to TRBJ2-2; TRBD1 might be the D (6 bases). V lost 5 bases to trimming and J lost 3 bases, with 10 bases between them. This CDR3 comprises 14 residues. The germline CDR1 and CDR2 sequences are SGHTA and FQGNSA. The CDR3 nucleotides read TGTGCCAGCAGCCTACAGGGATACACCGGGGAGCTGTTTTTT. Its protein is CASSLQGYTGELFF.

This clonotype was counted at least ten times. The rearrangement joins TRBV20-1 to TRBJ2-6; 12 bases match TRBD1. Germline V lookup: CDR1 DFQATT, CDR2 SNEGSKA (reference sequence). The ends lost 4 bases at V and 2 bases at J; junction bases unmatched: 9. This CDR3 contains 18 residues. The CDR3 spells CSATSGQGARAGANVLTF. Here the CDR3 DNA reads TGCAGTGCTACGTCGGGACAGGGGGCGCGGGCTGGGGCCAACGTCCTGACTTTC.

The table lists this clonotype with many counts. The rearrangement links TRBV29-1 to TRBJ2-5; D not certain. CDR1 is SQVTM, CDR2 ANQGSEA, per germline. The V gene lost 1 base and the J gene lost 0 bases, with 9 bases spanning the gap. CDR3 length: 14 amino acids. CDR3 bases: TGCAGCGTTGAAGTTACAGCCTACCAAGAGACCCAGTACTTC. The encoded protein is CSVEVTAYQETQYF. Combining the CDR3 with reference TRBV29-1 and TRBJ2-5 gives the whole variable domain SAVISQKPSRDICQRGTSLTIQCQVDSQVTMMFWYRQQPGQSLTLIATANQGSEATYESGFVIDKFPISRPNLTFSTLTVSNMSPEDSSIYLCSVEVTAYQETQYFGPGTRLLVL.

This clonotype occurred many times. This chain joins TRBV5-6 and TRBJ1-1; D gene unclear. The germline gives CDR1 SGHDT, CDR2 YYEEEE. V shed 4 bases and J shed 11 bases, with 12 bases lying between them. The CDR3 spans 11 residues. This CDR3 reads CASSRLSQAFF. The CDR3 nucleotides are TGTGCCAGCAGCCGACTGAGTCAGGCTTTCTTT.

Ten or more counts support this clonotype. The chain links TRBV6-2 or TRBV6-3 to TRBJ2-7; TRBD2 aligns across 9 bases. The CDR3 spans 17 residues. Per germline, CDR1 MNHEY and CDR2 SVGEGT. Trimming at V came to 0 bases and at J to 3 bases, leaving 9 bases not matched to a gene. DNA for the CDR3: TGTGCCAGCAGTTACTCGGGCGGGGGGGCCAAGTTCTACGAGCAGTACTTC. This translates into CASSYSGGGAKFYEQYF.

The table lists this clonotype with many counts. The chain links TRBV7-8 to TRBJ2-7, with a possible D match to TRBD1 (7 bases). Germline assignment: CDR1 SGHVS and CDR2 FQNEAQ. The CDR3 contains 15 residues. V was cut by 2 bases and J by 0 bases, with 11 bases left in between. CDR3 in DNA: TGTGCCAGCAGCTTATTGCAGGGGGGCTCCTACGAGCAGTACTTC. Protein: CASSLLQGGSYEQYF.

Many counts were recorded for this clonotype. The chain uses TRBV7-2 and TRBJ1-6, with D tentatively TRBD1 (6 bases). The CDR3 has 17 amino acids. The V gene's germline CDR1 is SGHTA and CDR2 FQGNSA. V dropped 2 bases and J dropped 6 bases, with 17 bases sitting between them. CDR3 loop: CASSLFSQRTANSPLHF. In nucleotides, the CDR3 is TGTGCCAGCAGCTTATTTTCACAGAGGACAGCTAATTCACCCCTCCACTTT.

This clonotype was recorded at least ten times. The chain combines TRBV12-3 or TRBV12-4 with TRBJ1-1; a possible D gene is TRBD1 (5 bases). The CDR3 spans 14 residues. V shed 7 bases and J shed 1 base, with 13 bases lying between them. Written as DNA, the CDR3 is TGTGCCAGCACAACTCAGGGAACGAACACTGAAGCTTTCTTT. Its protein product is CASTTQGTNTEAFF.

This clonotype was picked up a small number of times. The chain couples TRBV29-1 to TRBJ2-3; 7 bases map to TRBD2. Germline CDR1 and CDR2: SQVTM and ANQGSEA. The CDR3 loop spans 11 amino acids. The ends lost 4 bases at V and 8 bases at J; junction bases unmatched: 3. CDR3 coding DNA: TGCAGCGTTGGCGGGGGAGGTACGCAGTATTTT. This gives the protein CSVGGGGTQYF.

This clonotype was observed many times. This sequence joins TRBV19 and TRBJ1-2; D gene uncertain. This CDR3 is 15 amino acids long. V lost 10 bases to trimming and J lost 7 bases, with 25 bases between them. Germline V gene data show CDR1 as LNHDA and CDR2 as SQIVND (reference sequence). The CDR3 region is CATTSEGGFGFGYTF. CDR3 nucleotide sequence: TGTGCCACCACCTCAGAGGGAGGGTTTGGATTTGGCTACACCTTC.

In its sample, this clonotype was seen many times. The V and J genes are TRBV7-2 and TRBJ2-5; D remains ambiguous. Germline-derived CDR1 and CDR2 are SGHTA and FQGNSA. V shed 5 bases and J shed 4 bases, with 11 bases lying between them. CDR3 length equals 13 residues. The CDR3 coding sequence is TGTGCCAGCAGCAGAAAATTCGGAGAGACCCAGTACTTC. Protein sequence: CASSRKFGETQYF.

There are many counts of this clonotype. The rearrangement uses TRBV7-2 and TRBJ2-7; D remains ambiguous. Germline V gives CDR1 SGHTA, CDR2 FQGNSA. V lost 1 base and J 3 bases, leaving 13 bases between the germline ends. This CDR3 spans 15 amino acids. Here the CDR3 DNA reads TGTGCCAGCAGCTTAGAGTGGGGTTCCGGCTACGAGCAGTACTTC. This sequence encodes CASSLEWGSGYEQYF.

This clonotype was recorded many times. This chain joins TRBV11-1 and TRBJ1-1; D possibly corresponds to TRBD1 (6 bases). CDR1 is SGHAT and CDR2 is FQDESV in the germline V gene (reference sequence). Trimming stripped 4 bases from V and 0 bases from J, with 12 bases between. This CDR3 has 15 amino acids. The CDR3 coding sequence is TGTGCCAGCAGCTACAGGGATACGATGAACACTGAAGCTTTCTTT. Translation: CASSYRDTMNTEAFF.

The table lists this clonotype with many counts. CDR3 protein: CATSVFGDEQFF. CDR3 in DNA: TGTGCCACCAGTGTGTTCGGCGATGAGCAGTTCTTC. This chain links TRBV24-1 with TRBJ2-1; no firm D call. CDR1 and CDR2 from the germline V gene are KGHDR and SFDVKD. The CDR3 covers 12 residues. Trimming shortened V by 5 bases and J by 8 bases, and 9 bases separated the two germline ends.

This clonotype was counted many times. This CDR3 reads CASSQGWVGNQPQHF. As DNA, the CDR3 is TGTGCCAGCAGCCAAGGGTGGGTCGGCAATCAGCCCCAGCATTTT. The V and J genes are TRBV3-1 and TRBJ1-5; D is unresolved. There are 15 residues in the CDR3. Germline V lookup: CDR1 LGHDT, CDR2 YNNKEL (reference sequence). V was shortened by 1 base and J by 2 bases, with 9 bases between the two germline ends.

There are many counts of this clonotype. J is TRBJ2-1 and V is TRBV18; D is perhaps TRBD2 (7 bases). The germline V gene has CDR1 KGHSH and CDR2 LQKENI. V was pared by 6 bases and J by 7 bases, with 19 bases between. This CDR3 is built from 15 residues. The CDR3 sequence is CASSPGAGAWNEQFF. CDR3 coding DNA: TGTGCCAGCTCTCCCGGGGCGGGGGCCTGGAATGAGCAGTTCTTC.

This sequence joins TRBV6-6 and TRBJ2-2, with 9 bases matching TRBD2. Germline V lookup: CDR1 MNHNY, CDR2 SVGAGI (reference sequence). The CDR3 extends over 16 amino acids. Germline trimming cut 7 bases from V and 4 bases from J; bases unmatched to any gene: 10. This CDR3 is CASTYRLAGTTGELFF. DNA of the CDR3: TGTGCCAGCACCTACAGGCTAGCGGGGACCACCGGGGAGCTGTTTTTT.

Many counts were recorded for this clonotype. The J gene is TRBJ1-4, the V gene TRBV7-9; D unclear. This CDR3 region has 16 residues. CDR1 and CDR2 (germline): SEHNR, FQNEAQ (reference sequence). Trimming removed 1 base at V and 8 bases at J, with 17 bases between. This CDR3 reads CASSLDSSAASEKLFF. The CDR3 DNA sequence: TGTGCCAGCAGCTTAGATAGTTCGGCAGCTTCCGAAAAACTGTTTTTT.

To note about this clonotype: Relative to the germline gene, one junction end is altered; a read error may explain this. This chain links TRBV11-2 with TRBJ2-2, with TRBD2 identical over 8 bases. Germline V gene data show CDR1 as SGHAT and CDR2 as FQNNGV. The CDR3 loop spans 15 amino acids. The CDR3, as DNA: TGCGCCAGCAGCTTAGTGCGGGGGGACACCGGGGAGCGGTTTTTT. Its protein is CASSLVRGDTGERFF.

This clonotype was recorded at least ten times. This chain joins TRBV28 and TRBJ1-1; the match to TRBD1 covers 11 bases. Losses at the gene ends were 8 bases for V and 6 bases for J; bases not matched to a gene: 8. The length of the CDR3 is 14 residues. CDR1 and CDR2 (germline): MDHEN, SYDVKM. The CDR3 bases are TGTGCCAGCCATGGGCCGGGACAGGGGGCTGAAGCTTTCTTT. Translating gives CASHGPGQGAEAFF.

This clonotype was observed at least ten times. The rearrangement links TRBV7-2 to TRBJ1-1; D unresolved. The V end was cut by 1 base, the J end by 0 bases, with 9 bases between. This CDR3 contains 15 residues. Germline CDR1 and CDR2: SGHTA and FQGNSA. CDR3 protein: CASSLVGRLNTEAFF. The CDR3 DNA is TGTGCCAGCAGCTTAGTCGGCCGCTTGAACACTGAAGCTTTCTTT.